What follows describes a single TCR beta chain. This sample stems from a study of blood T cell repertoires in COVID-19. At the level of the study: Samples taken during acute and convalescent COVID-19 were collected in the United States, Italy and Spain. PBMCs, B-cell-depleted T cells, or T cells provided the cDNA or gDNA that made up the material.

Profiled with immunoSEQ multiplex PCR; TCRdb holds only in-frame clones, not every one. The repertoire consists of over 55,000 clones, with about 68% occurring once and the leading ten covering about a third. CDR1 and CDR2 from the germline V gene are SEHNR and FQNEAQ (reference sequence). CDR3 length: 13 residues. Trimming stripped 1 base from V and 3 bases from J, with 7 bases between. This chain links TRBV7-9 with TRBJ2-7; D uncertain. This TCR came from a woman in her 70s with acute or convalescent COVID-19. The material sequenced was peripheral blood. In DNA form, the CDR3 reads TGTGCCAGCAGCTTAGGTCCCGGCTACGAGCAGTACTTC. Its translation: CASSLGPGYEQYF.